This TCR beta chain originates from a study of T cell changes during pregnancy in multiple sclerosis (dated by TCRdb to between 2018 and 2021). Some background on the complete study: The study looked at changes in the T cell repertoire across pregnancy in women with multiple sclerosis.

CDR1 and CDR2 were assigned from the germline V gene as MNHNS and SASEGT. The CDR3 goes from the cysteine to the phenylalanine over 16 residues. Only the CDR3 part of the read is kept: 48 bases, read in frame from the first base. V lost 4 bases and J lost 3 bases, and the count of bases not matched to a germline gene is 10. Details on this clone: Its antigen remains unidentified. No much larger clone is present one base from it, and per-base qualities are unavailable.

Libraries were constructed by the immunoSEQ multiplex PCR assay. The source is immuneACCESS, and TCRdb retained only in-frame sequences with V and J called. Part of the clones is not carried over; for the studies checked, unresolved V genes explain less than half of this, and the remainder is unexplained. This sample is represented by roughly 100,000 clones; roughly nine tenths of them were singletons. About 3% of the sample is in the top ten clones. The specimen was peripheral blood, collected after pregnancy. This receptor was obtained from a female donor with multiple sclerosis, enrolled in a pregnancy study. The sequence is built from TRBV6-1 and TRBJ2-3; 7 central bases correspond to TRBD2. The DNA is as follows: TGTGCCAGCAGTGGACCTCTCGGGGGAGGGACAGATACGCAGTATTTT. Its product reads: CASSGPLGGGTDTQYF.